A single sample gave rise to the 11 T cell receptor beta chains below, sequenced in a study of blood T cell repertoires in COVID-19. Profiling relied on immunoSEQ multiplex PCR, and the TCRdb table lists in-frame clones only, not all of them. This sample has a few hundred thousand clones; about nine tenths occur once, and the top ten carry around 8%. The sample consisted of PBMCs or T cells enriched from blood (not recorded which). The receptors were gathered from a woman aged 60-75 years who had recovered from COVID-19.

The chain joins TRBV6-1 to TRBJ2-3, with D perhaps TRBD2 (7 bases). The V gene's germline CDR1 is MNHNS and CDR2 SASEGT. V dropped 2 bases and J dropped 1 base, with 10 bases sitting between them. This CDR3 spans 15 amino acids. CDR3 nucleotide sequence: TGTGCCAGCAGTGAAAGGGGGGGCGGCACAGATACGCAGTATTTT. This sequence encodes CASSERGGGTDTQYF.

The chain carries TRBV2 and TRBJ1-2; TRBD1 aligns across 9 bases. This CDR3 contains 16 residues. V gave up 6 bases and J gave up 4 bases; unmatched junction bases: 12. Per the germline V gene, CDR1 is SNHLY and CDR2 is FYNNEI. CDR3 sequence (DNA): TGTGCCAGCAGCCAAGGATCGGGACAGGGATCCTATGGCTACACCTTC. Amino acid sequence: CASSQGSGQGSYGYTF.

The chain couples TRBV27 to TRBJ1-6; 7 bases fit TRBD1. CDR1 is MNHEY, CDR2 SMNVEV, per germline (reference sequence). V trimming: 5 bases; J trimming: 9 bases; junction bases outside the gene matches: 10. The CDR3 contains 15 residues. The CDR3 region is CASSTYRGIGSPLHF. Written as DNA, the CDR3 is TGTGCCAGCAGTACCTACAGGGGCATTGGTTCACCCCTCCACTTT.

This CDR3 reads CASSESGGNQPQHF. The DNA for the CDR3 is TGTGCCAGCAGTGAGTCCGGGGGCAATCAGCCCCAGCATTTT. The V gene is TRBV6-1, the J gene TRBJ1-5; D gene uncertain. V was cut by 3 bases and J by 2 bases, with 8 bases left in between. CDR1 MNHNS and CDR2 SASEGT come from the germline V gene. The CDR3 sequence is 14 residues long.

The chain couples TRBV6-5 to TRBJ2-4, with no clear D. The CDR3 is 13 amino acids. The V and J ends lost 4 bases and 15 bases respectively, with 19 bases between them. Germline CDR1 reads MNHEY; CDR2 reads SVGAGI. CDR3 loop: CASSSTLSGVRYF. The DNA of the CDR3 is TGTGCCAGCAGTTCGACGCTATCGGGTGTCCGGTACTTC.

The chain has TRBV3-1 (or the pseudogene TRBV3-2) and TRBJ1-4; 7 bases match TRBD1. There are 15 residues in the CDR3. CDR1 LGHDT and CDR2 YNNKEL come from the germline V gene (reference sequence). The V segment lost 2 bases and the J segment 8 bases; nucleotides outside the gene matches: 8. The CDR3 DNA is TGTGCCAGCAGCCAACGGACAGGAACAGGGGAAAAACTGTTTTTT. Translating it yields CASSQRTGTGEKLFF.

The genes are TRBV5-1 and TRBJ2-1; D may be TRBD1 (6 bases). Per germline, CDR1 SGHRS and CDR2 YFSETQ. With 0 bases removed from V and 6 bases from J, the gap between germline ends came to 10 bases. The CDR3 totals 14 residues. The CDR3 DNA reads TGCGCCAGCAGCTTGGCCGGCAGGGGCAATGAGCAGTTCTTC. Protein product: CASSLAGRGNEQFF. Full variable domain (rest looked up from reference TRBV5-1 and TRBJ2-1): KAGVTQTPRYLIKTRGQQVTLSCSPISGHRSVSWYQQTPGQGLQFLFEYFSETQRNKGNFPGRFSGRQFSNSRSEMNVSTLELGDSALYLCASSLAGRGNEQFFGPGTRLTVL.

The J gene is TRBJ2-7, the V gene TRBV15; the D gene is possibly TRBD1 (5 bases). Germline CDR1 reads LNHNV; CDR2 reads YYDKDF (reference sequence). Trimming left V 0 bases short and J 8 bases short, with 14 bases between. The CDR3 spans 14 residues. The CDR3 nucleotides are TGTGCCACCAGCAGAGACCACCTGGCAGGGCAGCAGTACGTC. This sequence encodes CATSRDHLAGQQYV.

This rearrangement joins TRBV19 to TRBJ1-1; a possible D gene is TRBD1 (5 bases). Germline V CDR1 and CDR2: LNHDA, SQIVND (reference sequence). This CDR3 comprises 13 residues. V lost 5 bases and J 4 bases, leaving 11 bases between the germline ends. This CDR3 is CASSLYGGTEAFF. CDR3 sequence (DNA): TGTGCCAGTAGTTTGTACGGGGGCACTGAAGCTTTCTTT.

The CDR3: CASSENRGTNYGYTF. CDR3 sequence (DNA): TGTGCCAGCTCAGAGAACAGGGGCACTAACTATGGCTACACCTTC. The chain recombines TRBV18 with TRBJ1-2; 7 positions agree with TRBD1. The CDR3 is 15 amino acids. Germline CDR1 KGHSH, CDR2 LQKENI. With 5 bases clipped from V and 0 bases from J, the junction kept 6 bases outside the gene matches.

This rearrangement joins TRBV5-1 to TRBJ2-2; D is ambiguous. The V end lost 8 bases, the J end lost 16 bases, and 21 bases lay between the germline ends. Per germline, CDR1 SGHRS and CDR2 YFSETQ. The CDR3 runs to 12 residues. The CDR3 loop reads CASPIQPGRRFF. The CDR3 bases are TGCGCCAGTCCTATACAACCGGGTCGAAGGTTTTTT.